These 8 T cell receptor beta chains came from one sample sequenced in a study of T cells in Graves' hyperthyroidism and ophthalmopathy. Amplification yielded TCR beta CDR3 regions, with RNA transcripts as the source. TCR CDR3 regions were first amplified by RT-PCR with HTBI primers. TCRdb processed the multiplex PCR reads anew with MiXCR; each CDR3 protein has one entry. This table has about 520,000 distinct CDR3 sequences, around 20% appearing once. Input material: blood. The receptors originated from a man aged 18 to 30 with Graves' hyperthyroidism.

The gene calls are TRBV12-3 or TRBV12-4 and TRBJ1-1, with 7 positions matching TRBD1. CDR3 size: 17 residues. The ends lost 5 bases at V and 1 base at J; junction bases unmatched: 13. Here the CDR3 DNA reads TGTGCCAGCAGTCCTGACAGGGCAGTTATCGGGAACACTGAAGCTTTCTTT. Translated, it gives CASSPDRAVIGNTEAFF.

The chain links TRBV28 to TRBJ2-5, with D perhaps given as TRBD1 or TRBD2 (6 bases each). Trimming took 5 bases from V and 5 from J, leaving 15 bases between them. Per the germline V gene, CDR1 is MDHEN and CDR2 is SYDVKM. This CDR3 is 14 amino acids long. The CDR3 sequence: CASSQIQGRETQYF. The CDR3 DNA follows: TGTGCCAGCAGTCAAATTCAGGGGAGGGAGACCCAGTACTTC.

This clonotype was detected ten times or more. The chain uses TRBV7-8 and TRBJ2-2, with a possible D match to TRBD2 (5 bases). V dropped 1 base and J dropped 2 bases, with 14 bases sitting between them. The CDR3 contains 17 residues. Germline V gives CDR1 SGHVS, CDR2 FQNEAQ. Here the CDR3 DNA reads TGTGCCAGCAGCTTAGAAGTAGTGACTATAAACACCGGGGAGCTGTTTTTT. This codes for CASSLEVVTINTGELFF.

This clonotype has at least ten counts. This chain links TRBV27 with TRBJ2-7; D gene unclear. Germline CDR1 and CDR2: MNHEY and SMNVEV (reference sequence). The CDR3 extends over 13 amino acids. Trimming shortened V by 4 bases and J by 3 bases, and 10 bases separated the two germline ends. The CDR3 DNA reads TGTGCCAGCAGTTCACAGAACGACTACGAGCAGTACTTC. This sequence encodes CASSSQNDYEQYF.

This clonotype was observed at least ten times. The genes are TRBV20-1 and TRBJ2-7; no reliable D call. The CDR3 runs 13 residues. Deletions cut 3 bases from V and 2 bases from J, with 11 bases between. CDR1 DFQATT and CDR2 SNEGSKA come from the germline V gene (reference sequence). The CDR3 bases are TGCAGTGCTAGTGATTGGGGTCCCTACGAGCAGTACTTC. Amino acids: CSASDWGPYEQYF.

The table lists this clonotype with many counts. The J gene is TRBJ1-5, the V gene TRBV6-5; D unresolved. V gave up 2 bases and J gave up 5 bases, with 7 bases separating them. Germline-derived CDR1 and CDR2 are MNHEY and SVGAGI. The CDR3 spans 13 residues. CDR3 amino acids: CASSYATDQPQHF. Here the CDR3 DNA reads TGTGCCAGCAGTTACGCCACCGATCAGCCCCAGCATTTT.

This clonotype was detected ten times or more. The gene calls are TRBV20-1 and TRBJ2-5; D gene unclear. V was clipped by 6 bases and J by 4 bases, with 15 bases between them. Germline-derived CDR1 and CDR2 are DFQATT and SNEGSKA (reference sequence). The CDR3 covers 13 residues. CDR3 sequence reads: CSAGPSGRETQYF. CDR3 DNA sequence: TGCAGTGCAGGGCCAAGTGGACGAGAGACCCAGTACTTC.

The chain employs TRBV12-5 and TRBJ1-2, with TRBD1 matching 7 bases. With V trimmed by 0 bases and J by 3 bases, 4 bases remained unmatched. The CDR3 is 15 residues long. Looked up from germline, CDR1 is LGHNT and CDR2 is FRNRAP. The CDR3 nucleotides are TGTGCTAGTGGTTTGGTGGTCGGGACAGACTATGGCTACACCTTC. This translates into CASGLVVGTDYGYTF.